The 16 T cell receptor beta chains below all came from one sample that was sequenced in a study of cytomegalovirus exposure and HLA in healthy donors. The PCR ran on 60 Vbeta and 13 Jbeta primers. This table comes from immunoSEQ multiplex PCR, and its TCRdb copy is limited to in-frame clones, with some not included. The table shows roughly 150,000 clones, with about 75% occurring only once. Sequencing was done on a sample of PBMCs. The receptors shown here come from a male donor in good health and CMV-seronegative.

This chain uses TRBV7-9 with TRBJ2-7; D call uncertain. This CDR3 is 14 amino acids long. Germline V lookup: CDR1 SEHNR, CDR2 FQNEAQ (reference sequence). Trimming shortened V by 4 bases and J by 0 bases, and 10 bases separated the two germline ends. The CDR3 protein is CASSSIADSYEQYF. DNA of the CDR3: TGTGCCAGCAGCTCGATAGCTGACTCCTACGAGCAGTACTTC.

V usage is TRBV6-5 and J usage is TRBJ2-5; 9 bases match TRBD1. The DNA end favors TRBJ2-7, so the J call may be wrong. Germline V gives CDR1 MNHEY, CDR2 SVGAGI. There are 16 residues in the CDR3. CDR3 region: CASSYGGQGYSYEQYF. DNA of the CDR3: TGTGCCAGCAGTTACGGCGGACAGGGGTACTCCTACGAGCAGTACTTC.

The V call is TRBV5-4, the J call TRBJ1-6, with 9 positions matching TRBD1. Trimming at V came to 7 bases and at J to 10 bases, leaving 12 bases not matched to a gene. The CDR3 runs to 15 residues. Germline V CDR1 and CDR2: SGHNT, YYREEE (reference sequence). This CDR3 is CASPTGWDRESPLHF. The CDR3 nucleotides are TGTGCCAGCCCTACCGGATGGGACAGGGAGTCACCCCTCCACTTT.

This CDR3 reads CASSIPAGVLNEQFF. CDR3 coding DNA: TGTGCCAGTAGTATACCAGCGGGAGTTTTGAATGAGCAGTTCTTC. The rearrangement uses TRBV19 and TRBJ2-1; TRBD2 matches at 8 bases. Looked up from germline, CDR1 is LNHDA and CDR2 is SQIVND (reference sequence). The trim removed 2 bases at V and 7 bases at J, leaving 7 bases unmatched. CDR3 length: 15 amino acids.

This rearrangement joins TRBV10-2 to TRBJ2-3; possibly TRBD1 for D (6 bases). This CDR3 is 15 amino acids long. The germline CDR1 and CDR2 sequences are WSHSY and SAAADI. V dropped 6 bases and J dropped 0 bases, with 13 bases sitting between them. The CDR3 here is CASSRVGASTDTQYF. The CDR3 DNA is TGCGCCAGCAGCCGCGTGGGGGCTAGCACAGATACGCAGTATTTT.

Comments on this clone: Other DNA variants within this sample encode the same CDR3. The chain uses TRBV7-9 and TRBJ1-4; D uncertain. This CDR3 has 15 amino acids. V gave up 5 bases and J gave up 0 bases, with 10 bases separating them. Germline V gene data show CDR1 as SEHNR and CDR2 as FQNEAQ (reference sequence). This CDR3 reads CASSGGGTTNEKLFF. CDR3 sequence (DNA): TGTGCCAGCAGCGGCGGTGGTACAACTAATGAAAAACTGTTTTTT.

The chain couples TRBV4-2 to TRBJ2-7, with 7 bases matching TRBD2. The CDR3 is made up of 14 amino acids. CDR1 is LGHNA, CDR2 YNFKEQ, per germline. V lost 6 bases, J lost 0 bases, and 5 bases stayed unmatched. The CDR3 DNA is TGTGCCAGCAGTGGGGACTACCACTCCTACGAGCAGTACTTC. It codes for CASSGDYHSYEQYF.

The chain uses TRBV30 and TRBJ1-2, with a possible D match to TRBD1 (6 bases). CDR1 GTSNPN and CDR2 SVGIG come from the germline V gene (reference sequence). V was clipped by 4 bases and J by 4 bases, with 10 bases between them. This CDR3 region has 12 residues. The DNA for the CDR3 is TGTGCCTGGACCCAACAGGGCTATGGCTACACCTTC. Translating it yields CAWTQQGYGYTF.

The CDR3: CASSLLGQETQYF. The CDR3 nucleotides read TGTGCCAGCAGTCTACTAGGGCAAGAGACCCAGTACTTC. The chain is built from TRBV2 and TRBJ2-5; D possibly corresponds to TRBD2 (5 bases). The CDR3 is 13 amino acids. From germline, CDR1 is SNHLY and CDR2 FYNNEI. The V end was cut by 5 bases, the J end by 2 bases, with 9 bases between.

The chain uses TRBV7-6 and TRBJ2-1, with 9 bases matching TRBD1. The CDR3 extends over 16 amino acids. With V trimmed by 6 bases and J by 0 bases, 6 bases remained unmatched. CDR1 is SGHVS, CDR2 FNYEAQ, per germline. The CDR3 DNA follows: TGTGCCAGCAGTCCCTCGACAGGGGGCTCCTACAATGAGCAGTTCTTC. It is translated as CASSPSTGGSYNEQFF.

The J gene is TRBJ1-2, the V gene TRBV5-4; D gene uncertain. V dropped 4 bases and J dropped 8 bases, with 18 bases sitting between them. This CDR3 comprises 14 residues. CDR1 is SGHNT, CDR2 YYREEE, per germline (reference sequence). CDR3 sequence reads: CASSVLTSAGGYTF. The CDR3 nucleotides are TGTGCCAGCAGCGTCCTGACAAGTGCTGGGGGCTACACCTTC.

This chain joins TRBV7-2 and TRBJ2-2; TRBD2 aligns across 7 bases. The CDR3 totals 16 residues. J lost 6 bases, V lost 1 base, and 8 bases had no gene match. The germline V gene has CDR1 SGHTA and CDR2 FQGNSA. CDR3 region: CASSLGAEREAGELFF. The DNA for the CDR3 is TGTGCCAGCAGCTTAGGGGCAGAACGGGAGGCCGGGGAGCTGTTTTTT.

The CDR3 here is CATSRAGGNEQYF. CDR3 nucleotide sequence: TGTGCCACCAGCAGAGCGGGAGGTAACGAGCAGTACTTC. The chain joins TRBV15 to TRBJ2-7; 7 nucleotides agree with TRBD2. Germline CDR1 reads LNHNV; CDR2 reads YYDKDF (reference sequence). The CDR3 is 13 amino acids. The ends lost 1 base at V and 5 bases at J; junction bases unmatched: 2. Based on the CDR3 plus reference TRBV15 and TRBJ2-7, the full variable domain is DAMVIQNPRYQVTQFGKPVTLSCSQTLNHNVMYWYQQKSSQAPKLLFHYYDKDFNNEADTPDNFQSRRPNTSFCFLDIRSPGLGDTAMYLCATSRAGGNEQYFGPGTRLTVT.

V and J are TRBV18 and TRBJ1-2; D gene unclear. With 3 bases removed from V and 6 bases from J, the gap between germline ends came to 14 bases. CDR3 length: 14 residues. The V gene's germline CDR1 is KGHSH and CDR2 LQKENI. This CDR3 reads CASSPYTDNNGYTF. The CDR3 DNA is TGTGCCAGCTCACCGTACACAGATAATAATGGCTACACCTTC.

The rearrangement uses TRBV7-9 and TRBJ2-1; 16 positions match TRBD2. In germline, CDR1 is SEHNR, CDR2 FQNEAQ (reference sequence). V trimming: 4 bases; J trimming: 6 bases; junction bases outside the gene matches: 6. The length of the CDR3 is 17 residues. Here the CDR3 DNA reads TGTGCCAGCAGCTCTGGGACTAGCGGGAGGGCGGCCAATGAGCAGTTCTTC. Protein sequence: CASSSGTSGRAANEQFF.

The chain carries TRBV30 and TRBJ2-2; D is perhaps TRBD2 (6 bases). The V end was cut by 0 bases, the J end by 3 bases, with 8 bases between. The germline CDR1 and CDR2 sequences are GTSNPN and SVGIG (reference sequence). The CDR3 is made up of 14 amino acids. CDR3 sequence reads: CAWSVLAYTGELFF. DNA of the CDR3: TGTGCCTGGAGTGTACTAGCCTACACCGGGGAGCTGTTTTTT.